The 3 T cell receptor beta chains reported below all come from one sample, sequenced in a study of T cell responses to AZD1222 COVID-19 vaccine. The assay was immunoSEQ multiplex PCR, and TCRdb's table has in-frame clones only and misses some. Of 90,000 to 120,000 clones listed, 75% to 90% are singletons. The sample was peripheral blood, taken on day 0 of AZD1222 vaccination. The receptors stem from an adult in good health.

DNA of the CDR3: TGTGCCAGCAGCTTAAGGACCCTACAGGGGGCGTGGGATCAGCCCCAGCATTTT. Protein sequence: CASSLRTLQGAWDQPQHF. The genes are TRBV7-2 and TRBJ1-5, with 9 nucleotides matching TRBD1. Per germline, CDR1 SGHTA and CDR2 FQGNSA. V shed 2 bases, J shed 5 bases, and the junction held 13 bases outside the gene matches. The length of the CDR3 is 18 residues.

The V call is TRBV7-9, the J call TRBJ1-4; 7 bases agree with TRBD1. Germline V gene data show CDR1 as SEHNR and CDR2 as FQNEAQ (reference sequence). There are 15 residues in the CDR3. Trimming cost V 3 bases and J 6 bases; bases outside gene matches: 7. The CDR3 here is CASSLRTGTYEKLFF. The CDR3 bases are TGTGCCAGCAGCTTGCGGACAGGCACCTATGAAAAACTGTTTTTT.

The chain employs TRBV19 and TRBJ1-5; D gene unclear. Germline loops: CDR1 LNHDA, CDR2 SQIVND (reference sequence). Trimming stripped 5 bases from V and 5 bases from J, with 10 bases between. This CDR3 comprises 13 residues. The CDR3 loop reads CASSLGVHQPQHF. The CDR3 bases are TGTGCCAGTAGTCTAGGAGTGCATCAGCCCCAGCATTTT.